This T cell receptor (beta chain) originates from a study of neurological immune-mediated disorders. Germline V gene sequence: CDR1 SQVTM, CDR2 ANQGSEA. V lost 4 bases and J lost 1, with 7 bases in between. This CDR3 spans 12 amino acids. The study, taken as a whole, reports: The phylogenetic placement of 18 of 34 multiple sclerosis patients' repertoires in one related-CDR3 cluster constitutes a possible signature.

Libraries used 2 million unsorted PBMCs kept frozen in RNAlater. This clonotype has a count of ten or more. Antigen: not known. TCRdb reanalysed the 5' RACE reads using MiXCR and keeps one entry per CDR3 protein. This table has tens of thousands of distinct CDR3 sequences, around 4.8% appearing once. Sequencing was carried out using PBMCs. J is TRBJ1-1 and V is TRBV29-1, with D perhaps matching TRBD1 (5 bases). This receptor was obtained from a woman between 50 and 59 years old with multiple sclerosis. The CDR3: CSVARENTEAFF. DNA of the CDR3: TGCAGCGTTGCCAGGGAGAACACTGAAGCTTTCTTT.